This T cell receptor beta chain was identified in a study of blood T cells in healthy people across ages. Study-level results: A conclusive naive versus antigen-experienced comparison was prevented by the unsorted PBMCs.

Alongside a J-beta primer mix, a sample-barcoded 5' primer served in a second PCR lasting about 7 to 12 cycles. TCRdb ran MiXCR on the 5' RACE reads and lists one entry per CDR3 protein. The table includes around 800,000 distinct CDR3 sequences, about 59% detected once. The CDR3 length is 15 residues. Trimming cost V 0 bases and J 0 bases; bases outside gene matches: 3. CDR1 and CDR2 from the germline V gene are SGDLS and YYNGEE. This clonotype was seen a single time. What it recognizes is unknown. Sample: blood. The chain has TRBV9 and TRBJ2-7; 7 bases match TRBD1. The sequence was collected from a man younger than 45 in good health. Here the CDR3 DNA reads TGTGCCAGCAGCGTAGTGGGGGACAGCTCCTACGAGCAGTACTTC. It is translated as CASSVVGDSSYEQYF.